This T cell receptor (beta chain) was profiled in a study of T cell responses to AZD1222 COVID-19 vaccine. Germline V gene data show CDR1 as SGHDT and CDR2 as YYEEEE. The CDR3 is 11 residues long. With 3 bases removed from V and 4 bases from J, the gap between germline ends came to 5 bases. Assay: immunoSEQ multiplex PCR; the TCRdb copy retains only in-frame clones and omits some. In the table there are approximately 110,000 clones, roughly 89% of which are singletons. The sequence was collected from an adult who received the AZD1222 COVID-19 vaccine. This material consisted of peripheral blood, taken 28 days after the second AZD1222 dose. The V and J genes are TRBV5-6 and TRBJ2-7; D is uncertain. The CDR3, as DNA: TGTGCCAGCAGCTACCGGTACGAGCAGTACTTC. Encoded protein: CASSYRYEQYF.